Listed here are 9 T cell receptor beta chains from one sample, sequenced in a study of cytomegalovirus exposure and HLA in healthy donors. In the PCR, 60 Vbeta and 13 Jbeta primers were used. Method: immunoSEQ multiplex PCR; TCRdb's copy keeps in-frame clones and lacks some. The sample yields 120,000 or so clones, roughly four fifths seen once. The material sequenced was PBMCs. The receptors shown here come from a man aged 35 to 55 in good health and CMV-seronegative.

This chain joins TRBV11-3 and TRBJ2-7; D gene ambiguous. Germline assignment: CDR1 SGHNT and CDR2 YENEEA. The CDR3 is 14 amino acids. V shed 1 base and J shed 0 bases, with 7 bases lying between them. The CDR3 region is CASSLGQSSYEQYF. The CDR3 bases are TGTGCCAGCAGCTTAGGACAAAGCTCCTACGAGCAGTACTTC.

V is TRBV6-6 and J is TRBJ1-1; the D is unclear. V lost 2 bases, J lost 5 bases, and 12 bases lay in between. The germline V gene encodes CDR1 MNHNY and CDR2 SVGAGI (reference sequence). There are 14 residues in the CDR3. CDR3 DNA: TGTGCCAGCAGTTACCGCGTCGTTAAGACTGAAGCTTTCTTT. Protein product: CASSYRVVKTEAFF.

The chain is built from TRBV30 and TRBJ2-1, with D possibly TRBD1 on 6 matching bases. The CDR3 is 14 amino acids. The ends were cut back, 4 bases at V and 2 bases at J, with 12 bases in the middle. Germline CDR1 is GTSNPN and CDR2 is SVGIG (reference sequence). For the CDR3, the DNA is TGTGCCTGGATGCGCAGGGGTACCTACAATGAGCAGTTCTTC. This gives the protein CAWMRRGTYNEQFF.

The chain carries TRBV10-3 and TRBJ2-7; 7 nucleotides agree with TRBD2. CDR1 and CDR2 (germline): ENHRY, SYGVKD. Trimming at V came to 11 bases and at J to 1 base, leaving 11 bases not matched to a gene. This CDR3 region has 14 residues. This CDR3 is CAAAGGGPSYEQYF. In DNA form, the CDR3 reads TGTGCCGCCGCGGGCGGGGGACCATCCTACGAGCAGTACTTC.

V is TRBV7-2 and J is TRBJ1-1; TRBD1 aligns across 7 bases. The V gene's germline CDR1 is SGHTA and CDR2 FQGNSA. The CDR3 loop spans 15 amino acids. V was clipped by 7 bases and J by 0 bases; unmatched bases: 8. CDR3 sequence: CASIQGLIMNTEAFF. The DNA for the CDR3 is TGTGCCAGCATACAGGGGCTCATCATGAACACTGAAGCTTTCTTT. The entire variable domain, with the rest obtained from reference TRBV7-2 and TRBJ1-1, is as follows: GAGVSQSPSNKVTEKGKDVELRCDPISGHTALYWYRQSLGQGLEFLIYFQGNSAPDKSGLPSDRFSAERTGGSVSTLTIQRTQQEDSAVYLCASIQGLIMNTEAFFGQGTRLTVV.

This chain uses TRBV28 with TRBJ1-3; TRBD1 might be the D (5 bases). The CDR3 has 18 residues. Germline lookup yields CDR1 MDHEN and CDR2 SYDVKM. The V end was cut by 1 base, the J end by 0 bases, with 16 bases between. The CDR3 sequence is CASSLFAGRGGSGNTIYF. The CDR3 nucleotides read TGTGCCAGCAGTTTATTTGCGGGACGGGGGGGCTCTGGAAACACCATATATTTT.

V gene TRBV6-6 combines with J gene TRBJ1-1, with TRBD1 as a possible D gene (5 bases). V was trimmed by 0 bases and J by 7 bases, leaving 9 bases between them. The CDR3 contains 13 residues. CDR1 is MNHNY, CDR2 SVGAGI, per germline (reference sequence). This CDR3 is CASSYSRGDEAFF. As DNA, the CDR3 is TGTGCCAGCAGTTACTCAAGGGGTGATGAAGCTTTCTTT.

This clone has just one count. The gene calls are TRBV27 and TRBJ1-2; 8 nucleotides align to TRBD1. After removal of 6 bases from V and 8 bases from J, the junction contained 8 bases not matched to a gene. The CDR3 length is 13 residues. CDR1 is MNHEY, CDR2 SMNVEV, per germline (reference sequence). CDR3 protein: CASRTDRADGYTF. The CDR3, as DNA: TGTGCCAGCAGGACGGACAGGGCGGACGGCTACACCTTC.

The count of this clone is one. The DNA for the CDR3 is TGTGCCAGCACCTTTAAGGGGGGGGACGGCCGCTCACCCCTCCACTTT. Translation: CASTFKGGDGRSPLHF. V gene TRBV7-2 combines with J gene TRBJ1-6, with D possibly matching TRBD1 (6 bases). The germline V gene has CDR1 SGHTA and CDR2 FQGNSA. V lost 7 bases and J lost 10, with 23 bases in between. The CDR3 consists of 16 residues.